What follows are 8 T cell receptor beta chains derived from one specimen sequenced in a study of blood T cell repertoires in COVID-19. This table comes from immunoSEQ multiplex PCR, and its TCRdb copy is limited to in-frame clones, with some not included. The sample comprises under 100,000 clones, 75% to 95% of which are singletons, and 4.5% to 5.5% rests with the top ten. Sequencing was done on a sample of peripheral blood. All receptors come from a man aged 45-60 years with acute or convalescent COVID-19.

J is TRBJ2-3 and V is TRBV3-1 (or the pseudogene TRBV3-2), with 7 bases identical to TRBD2. V lost 1 base and J lost 3; bases outside the gene matches: 4. Germline assignment: CDR1 LGHDT and CDR2 YNNKEL (reference sequence). CDR3 length equals 15 residues. This CDR3 reads CASSQGLARTDTQYF. The CDR3 bases are TGTGCCAGCAGCCAAGGACTAGCTCGGACAGATACGCAGTATTTT.

The V call is TRBV10-2, the J call TRBJ2-7; TRBD2 is a possible D gene (6 bases). V gave up 6 bases and J gave up 0 bases, with 15 bases separating them. The CDR3 consists of 15 residues. Germline V lookup: CDR1 WSHSY, CDR2 SAAADI. In DNA, the CDR3 is TGCGCCAGCAGCCCCCTAGATAGCGGCTCCTACGAGCAGTACTTC. Its translation is CASSPLDSGSYEQYF.

The V and J genes are TRBV27 and TRBJ2-7; TRBD2 matches 9 bases. The CDR3 consists of 14 residues. V lost 6 bases to trimming and J lost 5 bases; unmatched junction nucleotides: 8. The V gene's germline CDR1 is MNHEY and CDR2 SMNVEV (reference sequence). CDR3 DNA sequence: TGTGCCAGCAGCTCAGCGGGAGGCGGGCACGAGCAGTACTTC. Amino acid sequence: CASSSAGGGHEQYF.

This clone appeared a few times. This rearrangement joins TRBV10-2 to TRBJ2-7; 9 nucleotides agree with TRBD2. V dropped 4 bases and J dropped 7; count of bases not matched to a gene: 2. Germline V gene sequence: CDR1 WSHSY, CDR2 SAAADI. CDR3 length equals 12 residues. The CDR3, as DNA: TGCGCCAGCAGTGCGACTAGCGGTGAGCAGTACTTC. It yields the protein CASSATSGEQYF.

The CDR3 sequence: CASRVTGTGDGYTF. CDR3 coding DNA: TGTGCCAGCAGGGTAACCGGGACAGGGGATGGCTACACCTTC. The chain recombines TRBV6-5 with TRBJ1-2; TRBD1 matches 10 bases. Per the germline V gene, CDR1 is MNHEY and CDR2 is SVGAGI. The CDR3 covers 14 residues. The J segment lost 6 bases and the V segment lost 6 bases, leaving 7 bases of the junction unmatched.

The CDR3 sequence: CASSRIAESTDTQYF. The CDR3 DNA reads TGTGCCAGCAGCCGTATAGCGGAGAGCACAGATACGCAGTATTTT. The chain joins TRBV3-1 (or the pseudogene TRBV3-2) to TRBJ2-3; tentatively, D is TRBD2 (6 bases). This CDR3 region has 15 residues. Germline CDR1 and CDR2: LGHDT and YNNKEL (reference sequence). Trimming cost V 4 bases and J 0 bases, with 11 bases left between them.

The chain joins TRBV12-3 or TRBV12-4 to TRBJ2-3; D call uncertain. The CDR3 covers 13 residues. Between the trimmed V and J ends, which lost 7 bases and 0 bases, there was a span of 8 bases. CDR3 protein: CASNIASTDTQYF. The CDR3, as DNA: TGTGCCAGCAACATTGCTAGCACAGATACGCAGTATTTT.

Turning to this clone: The same CDR3 is also encoded by other DNA sequences in this sample. In DNA form, the CDR3 reads TGTGCCAGCAGCTCCGGACTAGCTGCCTACGAGCAGTACTTC. Encoded protein: CASSSGLAAYEQYF. This chain joins TRBV5-4 and TRBJ2-7, with TRBD2 identical over 8 bases. There are 14 residues in the CDR3. V lost 3 bases to trimming and J lost 2 bases; unmatched junction nucleotides: 4. Germline lookup yields CDR1 SGHNT and CDR2 YYREEE (reference sequence).